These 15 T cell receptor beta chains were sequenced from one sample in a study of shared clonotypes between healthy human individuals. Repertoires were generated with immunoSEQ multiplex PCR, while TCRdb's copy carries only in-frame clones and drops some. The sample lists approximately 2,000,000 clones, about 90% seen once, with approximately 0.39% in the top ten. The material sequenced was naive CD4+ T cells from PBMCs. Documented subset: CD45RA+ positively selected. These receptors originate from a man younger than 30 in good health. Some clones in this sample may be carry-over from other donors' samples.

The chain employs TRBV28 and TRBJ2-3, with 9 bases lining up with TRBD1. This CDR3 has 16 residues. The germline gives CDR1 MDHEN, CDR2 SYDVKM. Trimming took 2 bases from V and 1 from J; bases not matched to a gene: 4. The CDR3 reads CASSLRTGAGTDTQYF. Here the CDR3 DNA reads TGTGCCAGCAGTTTAAGGACAGGGGCCGGCACAGATACGCAGTATTTT.

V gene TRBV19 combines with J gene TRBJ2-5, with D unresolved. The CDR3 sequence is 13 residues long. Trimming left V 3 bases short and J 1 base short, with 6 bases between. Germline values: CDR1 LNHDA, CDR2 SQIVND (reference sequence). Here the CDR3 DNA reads TGTGCCAGTAGTATCATGAGCCAAGAGACCCAGTACTTC. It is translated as CASSIMSQETQYF.

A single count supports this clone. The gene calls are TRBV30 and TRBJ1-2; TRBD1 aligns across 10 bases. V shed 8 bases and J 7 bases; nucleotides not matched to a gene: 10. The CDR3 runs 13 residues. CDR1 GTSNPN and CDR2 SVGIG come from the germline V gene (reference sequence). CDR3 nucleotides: TGTGCCCTAAACCCCGACAGGGGGCTTGGCTACACCTTC. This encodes CALNPDRGLGYTF.

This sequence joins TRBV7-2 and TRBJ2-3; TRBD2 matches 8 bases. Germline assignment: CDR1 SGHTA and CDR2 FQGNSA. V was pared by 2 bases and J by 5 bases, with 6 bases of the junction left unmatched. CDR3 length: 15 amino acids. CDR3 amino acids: CASSLTGRGLDTQYF. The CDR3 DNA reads TGTGCCAGCAGCTTAACCGGGAGGGGTTTAGATACGCAGTATTTT.

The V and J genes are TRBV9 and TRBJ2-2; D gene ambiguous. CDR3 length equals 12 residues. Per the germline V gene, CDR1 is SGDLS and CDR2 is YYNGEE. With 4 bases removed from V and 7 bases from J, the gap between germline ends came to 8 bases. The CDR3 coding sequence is TGTGCCAGCAGCCTCCTTTTCGGGGAGCTGTTTTTT. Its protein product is CASSLLFGELFF. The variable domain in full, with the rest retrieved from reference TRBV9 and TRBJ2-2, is DSGVTQTPKHLITATGQRVTLRCSPRSGDLSVYWYQQSLDQGLQFLIQYYNGEERAKGNILERFSAQQFPDLHSELNLSSLELGDSALYFCASSLLFGELFFGEGSRLTVL.

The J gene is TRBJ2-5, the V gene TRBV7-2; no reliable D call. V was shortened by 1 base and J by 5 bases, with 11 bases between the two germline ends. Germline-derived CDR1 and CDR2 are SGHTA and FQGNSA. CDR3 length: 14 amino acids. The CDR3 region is CASSLGTAAETQYF. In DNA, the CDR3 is TGTGCCAGCAGCTTAGGTACGGCAGCTGAGACCCAGTACTTC.

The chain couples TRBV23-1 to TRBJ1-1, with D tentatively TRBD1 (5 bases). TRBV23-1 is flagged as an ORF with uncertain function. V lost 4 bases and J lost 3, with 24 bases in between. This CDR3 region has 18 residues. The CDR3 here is CASSRTEARAPGDTEAFF. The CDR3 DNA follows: TGCGCCAGCAGTCGGACGGAAGCCAGGGCCCCCGGGGACACTGAAGCTTTCTTT.

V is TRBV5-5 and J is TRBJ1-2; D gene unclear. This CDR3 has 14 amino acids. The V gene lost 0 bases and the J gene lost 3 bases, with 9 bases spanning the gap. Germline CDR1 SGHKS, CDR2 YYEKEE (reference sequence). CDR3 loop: CASSLAIADYGYTF. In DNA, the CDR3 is TGTGCCAGCAGCTTGGCCATTGCAGACTATGGCTACACCTTC.

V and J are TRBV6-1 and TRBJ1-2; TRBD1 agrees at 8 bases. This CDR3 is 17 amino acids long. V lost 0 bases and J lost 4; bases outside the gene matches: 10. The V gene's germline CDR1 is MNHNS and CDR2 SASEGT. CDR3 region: CASSEALRGRGLYGYTF. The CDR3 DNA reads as TGTGCCAGCAGTGAAGCGCTTCGCGGCAGGGGGCTCTATGGCTACACCTTC.

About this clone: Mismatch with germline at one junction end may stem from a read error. Written as DNA, the CDR3 is TGTGCCAGCAGCCAAGATGGCCGACAGGGGGGAAGGTTC. The encoded protein is CASSQDGRQGGRF. The V call is TRBV14, the J call TRBJ1-2; 9 positions match TRBD1. There are 13 residues in the CDR3. The germline CDR1 and CDR2 sequences are SGHDN and FVKESK.

The DNA of the CDR3 is TGTGCCAGCAGTTTAGGGCCCGTCGACACAAAAGAGACCCAGTACTTC. Its translation: CASSLGPVDTKETQYF. This chain uses TRBV28 with TRBJ2-5; D is ambiguous. The CDR3 covers 16 residues. The germline V gene has CDR1 MDHEN and CDR2 SYDVKM. Trimming cost V 2 bases and J 3 bases, with 16 bases left between them.

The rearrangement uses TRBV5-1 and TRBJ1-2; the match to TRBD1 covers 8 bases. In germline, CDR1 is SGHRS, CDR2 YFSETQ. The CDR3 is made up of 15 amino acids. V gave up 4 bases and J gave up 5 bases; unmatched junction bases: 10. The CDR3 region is CASSKGQDPLYGYTF. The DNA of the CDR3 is TGCGCCAGCAGCAAGGGACAGGACCCACTATATGGCTACACCTTC.

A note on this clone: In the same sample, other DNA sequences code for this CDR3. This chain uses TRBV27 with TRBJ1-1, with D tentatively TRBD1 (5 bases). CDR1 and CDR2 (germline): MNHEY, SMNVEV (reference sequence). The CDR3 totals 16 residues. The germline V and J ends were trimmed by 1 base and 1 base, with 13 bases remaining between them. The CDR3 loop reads CASSLLGAGQNTEAFF. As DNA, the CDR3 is TGTGCCAGCAGTTTATTGGGAGCAGGGCAGAACACTGAAGCTTTCTTT.

CDR3 in amino acids: CASRTTGSDTQYF. The CDR3 DNA sequence: TGTGCCAGCAGAACCACAGGGTCAGATACGCAGTATTTT. V usage is TRBV6-6 and J usage is TRBJ2-3; the D gene is possibly TRBD1 (6 bases). The CDR3 is 13 amino acids. Trimming removed 6 bases at V and 4 bases at J, with 11 bases between. Germline V gives CDR1 MNHNY, CDR2 SVGAGI (reference sequence).

The CDR3 loop is CASVNPGQGITNTEAFF. Written as DNA, the CDR3 is TGTGCCAGCGTCAATCCGGGACAGGGCATAACGAACACTGAAGCTTTCTTT. The chain carries TRBV28 and TRBJ1-1; 9 nucleotides agree with TRBD1. This CDR3 comprises 17 residues. V lost 8 bases, J lost 1 base, and 14 bases stayed unmatched. In germline, CDR1 is MDHEN, CDR2 SYDVKM.